This record looks at one T cell receptor beta chain sequence and its context. The data derive from a study of blood T cell repertoires in COVID-19. Turning to the study itself: Acute and convalescent COVID-19 specimens originated in the United States, Italy and Spain.

Generated by immunoSEQ multiplex PCR, the TCRdb table keeps only in-frame clones and is missing some. The table has some 490,000 clones, approximately 85% seen once. This CDR3 spans 15 amino acids. The germline V and J ends were trimmed by 2 bases and 4 bases, with 14 bases remaining between them. Germline V lookup: CDR1 KGHSH, CDR2 LQKENI. The sequenced sample consisted of peripheral blood. The source of this sequence is a human donor in a cohort sampled during active COVID-19. The chain carries TRBV18 and TRBJ1-2, with no clear D. This chain's CDR3 is CASSPSGLSGYGYTF. Here the CDR3 DNA reads TGTGCCAGCTCACCATCCGGCCTCAGCGGCTATGGCTACACCTTC.